Sequencing of this T cell receptor (beta chain) was carried out in a study of OX40 agonist ivuxolimab in advanced cancers. Turning to the study itself: The dose of intravenous ivuxolimab that patients received every 2 weeks ranged from 0.01 to 10 mg/kg. At 82.7% male, the cohort had a mean age of around 56 years, ranging from roughly 20 to 85.

This CDR3 spans 14 amino acids. Trimming pared 4 bases from V and 4 bases from J, leaving 11 bases between. Looked up from germline, CDR1 is SGHVS and CDR2 is FNYEAQ. In its sample, this clone was seen many times. Generated by immunoSEQ multiplex PCR, the TCRdb table keeps only in-frame clones and is missing some. The sample comprises 63,000 or so clones, roughly 80% of which are singletons, and around 0.96% rests with the top ten. This sample comprised CD4+ or CD8+ T cells sorted from blood, obtained in a trial of the OX40 agonist ivuxolimab. V gene TRBV7-6 combines with J gene TRBJ1-5; D remains unclear. This sequence originates from an adult with an advanced solid tumor such as melanoma, head and neck, liver or kidney cancer. Here the CDR3 DNA reads TGTGCCAGCAGCTCCTACGGGGTGAATCAGCCCCAGCATTTT. Its protein is CASSSYGVNQPQHF.